The 6 T cell receptor beta chains below were found in one sample sequenced in a study of beta chain features in type 1 diabetes. The study reverse transcribed the entire isolated RNA, so it sequenced expressed TCRB transcripts. Data came from immunoSEQ multiplex PCR; TCRdb stores just in-frame clones and leaves some out. In the table there are 300,000 to 350,000 clones, around 19% of which are singletons. Source material: naive CD4+ T cells from blood. The receptor set was obtained from a woman between 18 and 29 years old in good health.

This clone was seen only a few times. The chain uses TRBV5-6 and TRBJ2-1; maybe TRBD1 (5 bases). V shed 1 base and J shed 9 bases, with 11 bases lying between them. In germline, CDR1 is SGHDT, CDR2 YYEEEE. This CDR3 is 13 amino acids long. The CDR3 coding sequence is TGTGCCAGCAGCTTGCCAGGGTCAGGTGAGCAGTTCTTC. Its translation is CASSLPGSGEQFF.

This clone was detected only a few times. The chain uses TRBV18 and TRBJ1-2; D call uncertain. CDR1 and CDR2 (germline): KGHSH, LQKENI. The CDR3 covers 13 residues. Trimming shortened V by 2 bases and J by 4 bases, and 8 bases separated the two germline ends. The CDR3 DNA is TGTGCCAGCTCACCATCAGAAATCTATGGCTACACCTTC. The encoded protein is CASSPSEIYGYTF.

A few counts support this clone. The chain has TRBV18 and TRBJ2-3; TRBD2 agrees at 7 bases. J was trimmed by 6 bases and V by 2 bases; bases with no gene match: 5. The CDR3 length is 14 residues. Germline V gene lookup returns CDR1 KGHSH and CDR2 LQKENI. The CDR3 sequence is CASSPGLDADTQYF. The CDR3 coding sequence is TGTGCCAGCTCACCAGGACTAGATGCGGATACGCAGTATTTT.

This clone was picked up a small number of times. This chain links TRBV2 with TRBJ2-7, with D possibly TRBD2 on 6 matching bases. This CDR3 comprises 14 residues. V was cut by 5 bases and J by 0 bases, with 11 bases left in between. Germline CDR1 SNHLY, CDR2 FYNNEI. CDR3 coding DNA: TGTGCCAGCAGTCGAGGAGGGAGCTCCTACGAGCAGTACTTC. This encodes CASSRGGSSYEQYF.

The chain is built from TRBV23-1 and TRBJ2-1; 16 positions match TRBD2. TRBV23-1 is an open reading frame whose function is uncertain. This CDR3 spans 17 amino acids. Losses at the gene ends were 8 bases for V and 8 bases for J; bases not matched to a gene: 12. The CDR3 nucleotides are TGCGCCAGCGGACTTTGGGGGACTAGCGGGAGGGTTGATGAGCAGTTCTTC. Residues: CASGLWGTSGRVDEQFF.

The rearrangement joins TRBV11-2 to TRBJ2-7, with D hard to call. The germline V and J ends were trimmed by 2 bases and 3 bases, with 5 bases remaining between them. Germline V gene lookup returns CDR1 SGHAT and CDR2 FQNNGV. The CDR3 is made up of 12 amino acids. In nucleotides, the CDR3 is TGTGCCAGCAGCTTAAACAGCTACGAGCAGTACTTC. This translates into CASSLNSYEQYF.